The entry below gives a single TCR beta chain sequence along with its context. In the authors' methods: The assay estimated nucleated cells by amplifying reference gene primers. The repertoire was sequenced with immunoSEQ multiplex PCR; TCRdb's copy has only in-frame clones and lacks some. D and trimming come from the DNA, and the V and J calls and clone size come from that table. The data show about 150,000 clones, around 79% seen once. These data are taken from a study of blood T cell repertoires in COVID-19. On the study more broadly: Whether acute or convalescent, the COVID-19 samples came from the United States, Italy and Spain. T cells, B-cell-depleted T cells, or PBMCs provided the cDNA or gDNA that served as material.

The origin of this receptor is a man aged 50-60 years with active or convalescent COVID-19. The sequencing input was peripheral blood.

The CDR3 DNA follows: TGTGCCAGCAAGGATCAGGGGATGGGGAATCAGCCCCAGCATTTT. This sequence encodes CASKDQGMGNQPQHF. The chain recombines TRBV27 with TRBJ1-5; TRBD1 might be the D (6 bases). The CDR3 sequence is 15 residues long. V shed 7 bases and J shed 4 bases, with 17 bases lying between them. Germline CDR1 is MNHEY and CDR2 is SMNVEV (reference sequence).